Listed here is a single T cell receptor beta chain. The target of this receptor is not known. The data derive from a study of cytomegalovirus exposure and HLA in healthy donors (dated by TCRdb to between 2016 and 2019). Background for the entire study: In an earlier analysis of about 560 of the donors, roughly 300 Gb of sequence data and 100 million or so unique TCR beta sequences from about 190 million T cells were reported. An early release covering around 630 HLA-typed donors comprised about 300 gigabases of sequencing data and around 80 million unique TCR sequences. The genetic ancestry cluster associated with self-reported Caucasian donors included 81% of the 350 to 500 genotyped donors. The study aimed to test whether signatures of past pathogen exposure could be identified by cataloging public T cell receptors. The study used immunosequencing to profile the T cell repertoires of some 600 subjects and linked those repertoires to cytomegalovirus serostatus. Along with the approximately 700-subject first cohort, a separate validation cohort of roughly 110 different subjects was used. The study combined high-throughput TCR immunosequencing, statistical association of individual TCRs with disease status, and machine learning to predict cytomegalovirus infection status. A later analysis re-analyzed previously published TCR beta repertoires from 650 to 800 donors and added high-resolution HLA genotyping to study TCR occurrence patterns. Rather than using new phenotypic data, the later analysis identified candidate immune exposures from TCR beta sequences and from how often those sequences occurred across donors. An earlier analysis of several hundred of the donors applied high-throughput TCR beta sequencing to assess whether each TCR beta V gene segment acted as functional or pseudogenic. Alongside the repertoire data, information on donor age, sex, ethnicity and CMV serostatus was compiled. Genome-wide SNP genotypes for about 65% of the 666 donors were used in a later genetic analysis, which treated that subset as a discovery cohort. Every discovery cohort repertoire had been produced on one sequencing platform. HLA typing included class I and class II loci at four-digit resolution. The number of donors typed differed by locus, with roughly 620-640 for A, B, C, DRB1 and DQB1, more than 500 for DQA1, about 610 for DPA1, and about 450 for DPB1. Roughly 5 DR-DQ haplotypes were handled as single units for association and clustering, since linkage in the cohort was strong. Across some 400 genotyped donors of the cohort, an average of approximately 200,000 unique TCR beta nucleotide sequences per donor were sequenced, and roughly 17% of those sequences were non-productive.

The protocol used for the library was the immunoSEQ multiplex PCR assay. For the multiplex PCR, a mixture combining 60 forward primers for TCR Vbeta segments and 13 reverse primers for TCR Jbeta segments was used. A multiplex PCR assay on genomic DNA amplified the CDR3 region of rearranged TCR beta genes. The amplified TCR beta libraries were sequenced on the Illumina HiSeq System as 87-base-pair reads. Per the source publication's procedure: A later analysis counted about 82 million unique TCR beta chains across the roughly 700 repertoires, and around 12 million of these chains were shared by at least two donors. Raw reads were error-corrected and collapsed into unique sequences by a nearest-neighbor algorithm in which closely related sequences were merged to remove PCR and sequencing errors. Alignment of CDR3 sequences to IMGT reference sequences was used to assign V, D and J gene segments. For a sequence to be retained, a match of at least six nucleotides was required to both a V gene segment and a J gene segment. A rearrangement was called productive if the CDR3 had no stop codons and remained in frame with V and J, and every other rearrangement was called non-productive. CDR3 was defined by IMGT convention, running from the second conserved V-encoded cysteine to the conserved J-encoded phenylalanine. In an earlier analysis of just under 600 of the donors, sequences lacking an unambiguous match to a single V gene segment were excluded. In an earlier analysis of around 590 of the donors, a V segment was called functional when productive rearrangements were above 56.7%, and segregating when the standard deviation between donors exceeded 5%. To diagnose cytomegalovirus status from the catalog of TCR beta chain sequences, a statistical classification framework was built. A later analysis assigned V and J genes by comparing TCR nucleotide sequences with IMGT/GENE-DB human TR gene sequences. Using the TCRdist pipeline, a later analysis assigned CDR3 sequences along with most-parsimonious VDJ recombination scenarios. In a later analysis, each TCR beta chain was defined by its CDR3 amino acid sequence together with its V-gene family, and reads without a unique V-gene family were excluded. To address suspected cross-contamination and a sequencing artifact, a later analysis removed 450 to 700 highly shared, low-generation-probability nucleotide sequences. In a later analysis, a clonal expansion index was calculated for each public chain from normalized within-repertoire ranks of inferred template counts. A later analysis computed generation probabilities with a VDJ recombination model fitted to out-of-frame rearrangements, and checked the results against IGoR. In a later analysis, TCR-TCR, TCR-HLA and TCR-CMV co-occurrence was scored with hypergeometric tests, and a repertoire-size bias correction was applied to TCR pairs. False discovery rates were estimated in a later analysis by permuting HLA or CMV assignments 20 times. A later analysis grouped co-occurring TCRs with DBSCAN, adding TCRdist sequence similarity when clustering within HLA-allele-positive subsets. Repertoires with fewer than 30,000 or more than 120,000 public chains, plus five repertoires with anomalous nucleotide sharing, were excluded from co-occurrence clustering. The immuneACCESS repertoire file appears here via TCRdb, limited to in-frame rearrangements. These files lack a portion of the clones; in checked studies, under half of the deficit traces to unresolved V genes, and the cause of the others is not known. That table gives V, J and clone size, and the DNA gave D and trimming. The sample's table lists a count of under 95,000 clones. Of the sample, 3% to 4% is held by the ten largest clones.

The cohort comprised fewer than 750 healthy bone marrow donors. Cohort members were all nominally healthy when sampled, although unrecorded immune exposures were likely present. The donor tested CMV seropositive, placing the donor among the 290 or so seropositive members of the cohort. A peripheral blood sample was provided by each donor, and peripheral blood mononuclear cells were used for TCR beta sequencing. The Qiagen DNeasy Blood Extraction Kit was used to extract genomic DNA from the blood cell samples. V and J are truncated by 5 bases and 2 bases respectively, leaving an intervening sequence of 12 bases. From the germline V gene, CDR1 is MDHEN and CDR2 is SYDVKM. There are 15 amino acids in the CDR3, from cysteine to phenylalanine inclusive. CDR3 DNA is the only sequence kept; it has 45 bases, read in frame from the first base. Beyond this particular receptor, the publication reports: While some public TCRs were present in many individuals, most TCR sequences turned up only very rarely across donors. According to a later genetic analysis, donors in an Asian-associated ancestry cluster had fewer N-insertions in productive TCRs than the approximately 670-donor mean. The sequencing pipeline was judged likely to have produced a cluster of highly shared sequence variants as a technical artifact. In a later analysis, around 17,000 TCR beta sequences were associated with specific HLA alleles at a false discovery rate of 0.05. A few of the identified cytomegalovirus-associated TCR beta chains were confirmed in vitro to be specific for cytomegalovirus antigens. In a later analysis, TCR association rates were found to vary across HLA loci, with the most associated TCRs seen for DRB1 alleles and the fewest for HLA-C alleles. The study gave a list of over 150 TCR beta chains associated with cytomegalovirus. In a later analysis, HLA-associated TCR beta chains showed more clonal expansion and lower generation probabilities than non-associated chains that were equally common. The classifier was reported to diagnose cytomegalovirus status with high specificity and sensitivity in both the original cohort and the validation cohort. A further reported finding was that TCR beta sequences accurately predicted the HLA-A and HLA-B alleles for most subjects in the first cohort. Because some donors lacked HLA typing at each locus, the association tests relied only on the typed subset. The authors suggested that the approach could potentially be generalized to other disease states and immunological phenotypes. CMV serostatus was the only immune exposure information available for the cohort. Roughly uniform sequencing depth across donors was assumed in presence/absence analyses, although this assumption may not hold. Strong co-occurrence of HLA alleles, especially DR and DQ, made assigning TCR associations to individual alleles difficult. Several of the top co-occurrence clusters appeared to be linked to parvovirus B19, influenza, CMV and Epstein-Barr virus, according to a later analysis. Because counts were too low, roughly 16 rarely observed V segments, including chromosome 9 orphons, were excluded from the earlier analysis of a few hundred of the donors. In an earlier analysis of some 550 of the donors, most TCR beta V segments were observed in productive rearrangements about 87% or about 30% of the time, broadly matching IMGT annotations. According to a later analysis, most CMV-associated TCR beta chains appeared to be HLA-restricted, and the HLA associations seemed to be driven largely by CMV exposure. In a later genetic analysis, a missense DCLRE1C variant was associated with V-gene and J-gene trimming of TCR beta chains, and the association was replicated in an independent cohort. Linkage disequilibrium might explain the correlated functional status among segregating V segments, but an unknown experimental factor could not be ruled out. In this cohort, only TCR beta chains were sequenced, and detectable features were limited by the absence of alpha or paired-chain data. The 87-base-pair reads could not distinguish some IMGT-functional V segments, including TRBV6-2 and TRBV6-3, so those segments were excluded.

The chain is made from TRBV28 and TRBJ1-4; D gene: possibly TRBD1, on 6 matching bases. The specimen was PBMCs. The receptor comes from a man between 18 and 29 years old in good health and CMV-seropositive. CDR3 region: CASSRGGRTNEKLFF. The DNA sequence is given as TGTGCCAGCAGTCGGGGGGGGCGGACTAATGAAAAACTGTTTTTT. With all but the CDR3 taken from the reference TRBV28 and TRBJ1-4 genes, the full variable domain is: DVKVTQSSRYLVKRTGEKVFLECVQDMDHENMFWYRQDPGLGLRLIYFSYDVKMKEKGDIPEGYSVSREKKERFSLILESASTNQTSMYLCASSRGGRTNEKLFFGSGTQLSVL.